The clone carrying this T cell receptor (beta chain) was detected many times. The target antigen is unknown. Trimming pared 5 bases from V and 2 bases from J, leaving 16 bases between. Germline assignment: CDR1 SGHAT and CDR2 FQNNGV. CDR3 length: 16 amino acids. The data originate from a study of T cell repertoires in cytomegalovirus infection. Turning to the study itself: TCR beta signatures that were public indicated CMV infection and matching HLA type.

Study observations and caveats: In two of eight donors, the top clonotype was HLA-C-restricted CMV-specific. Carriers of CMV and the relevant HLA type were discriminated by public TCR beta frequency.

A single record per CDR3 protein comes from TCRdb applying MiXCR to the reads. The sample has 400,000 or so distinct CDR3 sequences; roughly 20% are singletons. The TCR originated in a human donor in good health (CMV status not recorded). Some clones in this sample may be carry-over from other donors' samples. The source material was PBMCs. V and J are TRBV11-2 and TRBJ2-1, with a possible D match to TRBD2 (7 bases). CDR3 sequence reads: CASSPGGRATYNEQFF. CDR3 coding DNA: TGTGCCAGCAGCCCGGGGGGCAGGGCCACCTACAATGAGCAGTTCTTC.